This T cell receptor beta chain appears in the sequencing data of a study of technical replicates of blood from a few donors. V was clipped by 4 bases and J by 1 base, with 14 bases between them. The germline CDR1 and CDR2 sequences are SGHNT and YYREEE (reference sequence). There are 15 residues in the CDR3. Some clones are missing from TCRdb's copy, which holds only in-frame ones; the method was immunoSEQ multiplex PCR. The data contain 75,000 to 100,000 clones, approximately 94% of them seen just once; the ten biggest clones take up 0.25% to 0.35%. The chain has TRBV5-4 and TRBJ1-2, with a possible D match to TRBD1 (6 bases). The TCR was taken from a human donor in good health. The material sequenced was T cells isolated from PBMCs. CDR3 sequence (DNA): TGTGCCAGCAGCGACAGAGGGGGTTTTAACTATGGCTACACCTTC. Residues: CASSDRGGFNYGYTF.